These 25 T cell receptor beta chains came from one sample sequenced in a study of shared clonotypes between healthy human individuals. Clones were sequenced by immunoSEQ multiplex PCR, and TCRdb holds only the in-frame ones, with some missing. The sample lists 850,000 to 1,100,000 clones, approximately 80% seen once, with roughly 0.83% in the top ten. Material for sequencing was memory CD4+ T cells from PBMCs. Subset here: CD45RA-negative fraction. These receptors were obtained from a man aged 18 to 35 in good health. Some clones in this sample may be carry-over from other donors' samples.

This clone was found once. V is TRBV5-1 and J is TRBJ2-7; perhaps D is TRBD1 or TRBD2 (5 bases each). V shed 4 bases and J shed 3 bases, with 17 bases lying between them. Per germline, CDR1 SGHRS and CDR2 YFSETQ. This CDR3 spans 15 amino acids. The CDR3 spells CASSPRGEGIYEQYF. The CDR3 DNA reads as TGCGCCAGCAGCCCCCGGGGTGAGGGGATCTACGAGCAGTACTTC.

V usage is TRBV12-5 and J usage is TRBJ2-3; D remains unclear. The germline V and J ends were trimmed by 5 bases and 2 bases, with 11 bases remaining between them. The CDR3 runs to 14 residues. The germline V gene has CDR1 LGHNT and CDR2 FRNRAP. The CDR3 bases are TGTGCTAGTGGTCCTGGACGGAACACAGATACGCAGTATTTT. This translates into CASGPGRNTDTQYF.

This clone was found a few times. The chain employs TRBV15 and TRBJ2-1, with D tentatively TRBD1 (6 bases). In germline, CDR1 is LNHNV, CDR2 YYDKDF (reference sequence). V lost 1 base, J lost 4 bases, and 11 bases lay in between. CDR3 length: 15 residues. The CDR3 nucleotides are TGTGCCACCAGCAGAGCAGACAGGACTTACAATGAGCAGTTCTTC. Protein: CATSRADRTYNEQFF.

This chain joins TRBV7-6 and TRBJ2-5; D call uncertain. The CDR3 runs 16 residues. CDR1 SGHVS and CDR2 FNYEAQ come from the germline V gene. V was cut by 2 bases and J by 2 bases, with 15 bases left in between. The CDR3 DNA sequence: TGTGCCAGCAGCTTACTTCCCCGGACCGTTCAAGAGACCCAGTACTTC. Its protein is CASSLLPRTVQETQYF.

The V gene is TRBV2, the J gene TRBJ2-5; 10 bases align to TRBD2. Germline trimming cut 6 bases from V and 5 bases from J; bases unmatched to any gene: 12. CDR1 and CDR2 from the germline V gene are SNHLY and FYNNEI. This CDR3 is 16 amino acids long. For the CDR3, the DNA is TGTGCCAGCAGCCCCCTAAGCGGGAGGGTGGAGGAGACCCAGTACTTC. Its protein product is CASSPLSGRVEETQYF.

The rearrangement links TRBV4-2 to TRBJ1-4; D is ambiguous. This CDR3 has 16 residues. V lost 0 bases and J 1 base, leaving 9 bases between the germline ends. The germline gives CDR1 LGHNA, CDR2 YNFKEQ. The CDR3 nucleotides are TGTGCCAGCAGCCAAGAACGTGGGGTAACTAATGAAAAACTGTTTTTT. This translates into CASSQERGVTNEKLFF.

This rearrangement joins TRBV28 to TRBJ1-2; a possible D gene is TRBD1 (6 bases). CDR1 is MDHEN, CDR2 SYDVKM, per germline. Trimming shortened V by 2 bases and J by 6 bases, and 13 bases separated the two germline ends. The CDR3 has 14 amino acids. The CDR3: CASSLTGNLDGYTF. As DNA, the CDR3 is TGTGCCAGCAGTTTAACAGGGAACCTCGATGGCTACACCTTC.

The sample holds many counts of this clone. This sequence joins TRBV28 and TRBJ2-3, with TRBD2 identical over 11 bases. Germline trimming cut 7 bases from V and 1 base from J; bases unmatched to any gene: 10. This CDR3 has 17 residues. Per the germline V gene, CDR1 is MDHEN and CDR2 is SYDVKM. This chain's CDR3 is CASIGNIAGGGTDTQYF. CDR3 DNA: TGTGCCAGCATCGGCAATATAGCGGGAGGGGGCACAGATACGCAGTATTTT.

The chain recombines TRBV6-5 with TRBJ2-5; D is unresolved. Germline V gives CDR1 MNHEY, CDR2 SVGAGI. This CDR3 has 14 residues. The ends were cut back, 2 bases at V and 3 bases at J, with 10 bases in the middle. The DNA for the CDR3 is TGTGCCAGCAGTTACGTCGGTCGGAAAGAGACCCAGTACTTC. It encodes CASSYVGRKETQYF.

This clone was seen just once. This rearrangement joins TRBV30 to TRBJ1-3; D is unresolved. The germline V gene has CDR1 GTSNPN and CDR2 SVGIG (reference sequence). The CDR3 has 14 amino acids. Trimming shortened V by 5 bases and J by 0 bases, and 11 bases separated the two germline ends. The CDR3 loop reads CAWELGGSGNTIYF. In nucleotides, the CDR3 is TGTGCCTGGGAGCTCGGCGGCTCTGGAAACACCATATATTTT.

This clone was seen a handful of times. The chain combines TRBV28 with TRBJ1-4; 9 bases are shared with TRBD1. V shed 5 bases, J shed 8 bases, and the junction held 6 bases outside the gene matches. The germline CDR1 and CDR2 sequences are MDHEN and SYDVKM. This CDR3 has 14 residues. CDR3 region: CASSGTGRREKLFF. CDR3 nucleotide sequence: TGTGCCAGCAGTGGGACAGGGCGGCGGGAAAAACTGTTTTTT.

This clone has just a few counts. The V and J genes are TRBV28 and TRBJ1-1; no firm D call. V lost 3 bases and J 8 bases, leaving 13 bases between the germline ends. CDR3 length equals 13 residues. Per germline, CDR1 MDHEN and CDR2 SYDVKM. The CDR3 loop reads CASSLPTTREAFF. The CDR3 bases are TGTGCCAGCAGTTTGCCAACGACCAGAGAAGCTTTCTTT.

This chain uses TRBV30 with TRBJ2-3, with 7 bases identical to TRBD1. Germline V gives CDR1 GTSNPN, CDR2 SVGIG (reference sequence). With V trimmed by 3 bases and J by 2 bases, 8 bases remained unmatched. There are 15 residues in the CDR3. This CDR3 is CAWRGDRANTDTQYF. CDR3 nucleotides: TGTGCCTGGAGGGGCGACAGGGCGAACACAGATACGCAGTATTTT. Together with reference TRBV30 and TRBJ2-3, the CDR3 gives the full variable domain: SQTIHQWPATLVQPVGSPLSLECTVEGTSNPNLYWYRQAAGRGLQLLFYSVGIGQISSEVPQNLSASRPQDRQFILSSKKLLLSDSGFYLCAWRGDRANTDTQYFGPGTRLTVL.

The gene calls are TRBV5-1 and TRBJ1-3; weak D call: TRBD1 (5 bases). Germline values: CDR1 SGHRS, CDR2 YFSETQ. V was clipped by 4 bases and J by 0 bases, with 11 bases between them. This CDR3 contains 15 residues. The CDR3 nucleotides read TGCGCCAGCAGCCGGGACGGTTTCTCTGGAAACACCATATATTTT. Amino acids: CASSRDGFSGNTIYF.

The gene calls are TRBV28 and TRBJ1-2; D is ambiguous. This CDR3 comprises 11 residues. Trimming took off 7 bases at V and 4 bases at J, with 7 bases between the two ends. Germline CDR1 MDHEN, CDR2 SYDVKM. This chain's CDR3 is CASTTLYGYTF. CDR3 sequence (DNA): TGTGCCAGCACCACTCTCTATGGCTACACCTTC.

The chain has TRBV6-5 and TRBJ1-4; 7 bases match TRBD1. The V segment lost 5 bases and the J segment 2 bases; nucleotides outside the gene matches: 2. The CDR3 runs to 14 residues. Germline CDR1 MNHEY, CDR2 SVGAGI. The CDR3 coding sequence is TGTGCCAGCAGTCCGACAGGGACTAATGAAAAACTGTTTTTT. This codes for CASSPTGTNEKLFF.

The gene calls are TRBV28 and TRBJ1-1; D may be TRBD1 (5 bases). The CDR3 extends over 14 amino acids. The ends were cut back, 2 bases at V and 11 bases at J, with 18 bases in the middle. Germline CDR1 is MDHEN and CDR2 is SYDVKM. CDR3 region: CASSLTVGRGLAFF. As DNA, the CDR3 is TGTGCCAGCAGTTTAACCGTGGGGCGGGGCTTGGCTTTCTTT.

On this clone itself: One end of the junction is discordant with germline, which a read error may explain. This chain links TRBV28 with TRBJ2-7, with TRBD2 matching 7 bases. Germline CDR1 reads MDHEN; CDR2 reads SYDVKM. This CDR3 contains 12 residues. CDR3 protein: CASSLLAGVRIF. CDR3 nucleotide sequence: TGTGCCAGCAGTTTATTGGCGGGAGTAAGGATTTTC.

V gene TRBV4-2 combines with J gene TRBJ2-7; 16 bases line up with TRBD2. V was clipped by 3 bases and J by 0 bases; unmatched bases: 5. The CDR3 totals 18 residues. Germline loops: CDR1 LGHNA, CDR2 YNFKEQ. CDR3 amino acids: CASSQGLAGGPRSYEQYF. The CDR3 DNA follows: TGTGCCAGCAGCCAGGGACTAGCGGGAGGGCCCCGCTCCTACGAGCAGTACTTC.

This sequence joins TRBV5-1 and TRBJ2-3, with 12 nucleotides matching TRBD2. The CDR3 runs 15 residues. Unmatched junction bases numbered 6, after V lost 6 bases and J lost 4 bases. CDR1 SGHRS and CDR2 YFSETQ come from the germline V gene. CDR3 nucleotides: TGCGCCAGCAACCTAGCGGGAGGGCCCGCAGATACGCAGTATTTT. Protein: CASNLAGGPADTQYF.

At least ten counts were recorded for this clone. The sample holds other DNA sequences that translate to the same CDR3. V usage is TRBV5-1 and J usage is TRBJ1-1, with 7 bases matching TRBD1. Per the germline V gene, CDR1 is SGHRS and CDR2 is YFSETQ. The CDR3 totals 14 residues. V shed 3 bases and J 0 bases; nucleotides not matched to a gene: 2. The CDR3 DNA sequence: TGCGCCAGCAGCTGGGGACAGATGAACACTGAAGCTTTCTTT. This translates into CASSWGQMNTEAFF.

This CDR3 is CASKVTGQGTHEQYF. In DNA form, the CDR3 reads TGTGCCAGCAAAGTAACCGGACAGGGGACCCACGAGCAGTACTTC. The V call is TRBV6-6, the J call TRBJ2-7, with 9 nucleotides matching TRBD1. The V gene end was trimmed by 7 bases and the J gene end by 5 bases; junction bases not matched to a gene: 12. Germline assignment: CDR1 MNHNY and CDR2 SVGAGI (reference sequence). The CDR3 is 15 amino acids.

This clone was counted once. The chain joins TRBV7-8 to TRBJ2-7, with D uncertain. The CDR3 runs to 13 residues. Trimming left V 2 bases short and J 4 bases short, with 9 bases between. CDR1 and CDR2 (germline): SGHVS, FQNEAQ. CDR3 protein: CASSLRAPYEQYF. CDR3 bases: TGTGCCAGCAGCTTAAGGGCCCCTTACGAGCAGTACTTC.

The V call is TRBV5-1, the J call TRBJ2-5; TRBD1 aligns across 8 bases. Germline assignment: CDR1 SGHRS and CDR2 YFSETQ. Trimming removed 1 base from V and 5 bases from J; junction bases left unmatched: 4. The CDR3 is 14 residues long. The CDR3 loop reads CASSLIQGEETQYF. The CDR3 DNA sequence: TGCGCCAGCAGCTTGATACAGGGGGAGGAGACCCAGTACTTC.

This clone occurred many times. J is TRBJ1-2 and V is TRBV28; weak D call: TRBD1 (5 bases). Deletions cut 5 bases from V and 4 bases from J, with 11 bases between. Germline lookup yields CDR1 MDHEN and CDR2 SYDVKM. The CDR3 has 13 amino acids. The CDR3 sequence is CASSPPGTYGYTF. In DNA form, the CDR3 reads TGTGCCAGCAGTCCCCCAGGGACCTATGGCTACACCTTC.